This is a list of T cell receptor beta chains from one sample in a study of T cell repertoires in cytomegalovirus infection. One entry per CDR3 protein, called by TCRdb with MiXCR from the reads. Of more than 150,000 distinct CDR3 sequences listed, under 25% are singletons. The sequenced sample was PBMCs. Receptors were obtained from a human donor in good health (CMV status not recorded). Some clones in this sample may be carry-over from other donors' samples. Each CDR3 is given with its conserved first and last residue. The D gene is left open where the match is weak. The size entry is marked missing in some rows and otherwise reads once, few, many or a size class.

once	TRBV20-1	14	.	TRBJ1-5	CSAPDRYSNQPQHF
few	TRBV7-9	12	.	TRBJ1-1	CASSSKQGEAFF
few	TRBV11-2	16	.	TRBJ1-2	CASSLPTGPRDYGYTF
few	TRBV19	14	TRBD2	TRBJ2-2	CASSSWGGSGELFF
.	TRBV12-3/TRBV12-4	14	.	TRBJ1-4	CASSFSGRGEKLFF
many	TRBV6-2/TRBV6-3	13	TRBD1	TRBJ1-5	CASRGTGNQPQHF
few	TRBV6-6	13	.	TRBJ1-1	CASSYGENTEAFF
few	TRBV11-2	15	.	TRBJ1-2	CASSLESSANYGYTF
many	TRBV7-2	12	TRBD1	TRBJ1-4	CASSRQGEKLFF
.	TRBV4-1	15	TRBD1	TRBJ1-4	CASSQVWTGDEKLFF
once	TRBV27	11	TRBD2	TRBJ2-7	CASGRAVEQYF
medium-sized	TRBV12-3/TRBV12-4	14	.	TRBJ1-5	CASSLAGGNQPQHF
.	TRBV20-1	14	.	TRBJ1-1	CSARGPPMNTEAFF
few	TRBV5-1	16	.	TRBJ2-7	CASSVRNGATAHEQYF
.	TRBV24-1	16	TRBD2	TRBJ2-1	CATSDLGSGRAGEQFF
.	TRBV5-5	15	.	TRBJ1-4	CASSRSGTSNEKLFF
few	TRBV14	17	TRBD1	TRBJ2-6	CASSQVTGARGANVLTF
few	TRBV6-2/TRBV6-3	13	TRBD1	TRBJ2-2	CASRTGFTGELFF
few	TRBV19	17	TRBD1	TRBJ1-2	CASSRTPTGTAFYGYTF
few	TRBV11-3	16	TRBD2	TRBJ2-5	CASSLGLAANQETQYF
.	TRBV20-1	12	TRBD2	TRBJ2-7	CSASRLADEQYF
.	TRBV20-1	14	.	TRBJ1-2	CSARDNGRPFGYTF
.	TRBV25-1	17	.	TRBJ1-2	CASSEGGPGVLFYGFTF
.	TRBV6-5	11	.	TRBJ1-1	CASRRQAEAFF
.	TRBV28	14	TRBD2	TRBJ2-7	CASIAGGSSYEQYF